Listed here are 8 T cell receptor beta chains from one sample, sequenced in a study of blood T cell repertoires in COVID-19. The table came from immunoSEQ multiplex PCR; TCRdb's copy has only in-frame clones and leaves some out. This table holds some 60,000 clones, approximately 83% found once. The specimen sequenced was peripheral blood. These receptors all come from a woman of 80 years or more with acute or convalescent COVID-19.

The chain recombines TRBV4-1 with TRBJ1-6; D is unresolved. The germline V gene has CDR1 MGHRA and CDR2 YSYEKL. V was cut by 2 bases and J by 7 bases, with 9 bases left in between. The CDR3 runs 14 residues. CDR3 protein: CASSQTYPNSPLHF. As DNA, the CDR3 is TGCGCCAGCAGCCAAACCTACCCAAATTCACCCCTCCACTTT.

The gene calls are TRBV7-2 and TRBJ2-7; TRBD1 agrees at 10 bases. Germline V gene data show CDR1 as SGHTA and CDR2 as FQGNSA. V was pared by 1 base and J by 5 bases, with 5 bases of the junction left unmatched. CDR3 length: 15 amino acids. CDR3 amino acids: CASSLGGTGVHEQYF. CDR3 nucleotide sequence: TGTGCCAGCAGCTTAGGTGGGACAGGGGTCCACGAGCAGTACTTC. The entire variable domain, with the rest obtained from reference TRBV7-2 and TRBJ2-7, is as follows: GAGVSQSPSNKVTEKGKDVELRCDPISGHTALYWYRQSLGQGLEFLIYFQGNSAPDKSGLPSDRFSAERTGGSVSTLTIQRTQQEDSAVYLCASSLGGTGVHEQYFGPGTRLTVT.

This clone was recorded only once. The chain uses TRBV28 and TRBJ2-1, with a tentative D call TRBD2 (6 bases). CDR1 and CDR2 from the germline V gene are MDHEN and SYDVKM. The CDR3 loop spans 15 amino acids. Trimming took off 4 bases at V and 3 bases at J, with 13 bases between the two ends. The CDR3 region is CASSSSGLGYNEQFF. CDR3 DNA sequence: TGTGCCAGCAGTTCCTCGGGACTTGGCTACAATGAGCAGTTCTTC.

V usage is TRBV19 and J usage is TRBJ2-7; 10 bases agree with TRBD1. V lost 3 bases and J lost 3; bases outside the gene matches: 5. The CDR3 length is 15 residues. Germline V gene data show CDR1 as LNHDA and CDR2 as SQIVND (reference sequence). In nucleotides, the CDR3 is TGTGCCAGTAGTATCGCCGGGACAGGGGACTACGAGCAGTACTTC. This encodes CASSIAGTGDYEQYF.

The rearrangement joins TRBV5-4 to TRBJ1-1; D is unclear. Germline lookup yields CDR1 SGHNT and CDR2 YYREEE (reference sequence). Trimming left V 7 bases short and J 2 bases short, with 9 bases between. The CDR3 is made up of 12 amino acids. CDR3 protein: CASGSGNTEAFF. CDR3 nucleotide sequence: TGTGCCAGCGGATCGGGAAACACTGAAGCTTTCTTT.

This rearrangement joins TRBV5-1 to TRBJ2-7; perhaps TRBD1 as D (7 bases). The germline V gene encodes CDR1 SGHRS and CDR2 YFSETQ. The CDR3 runs to 17 residues. V lost 4 bases and J 5 bases, leaving 25 bases between the germline ends. CDR3 sequence: CASSLSRGDSFTHEQYF. CDR3 sequence (DNA): TGCGCCAGCAGCCTTTCAAGGGGGGACAGTTTCACCCACGAGCAGTACTTC.

The count of this clone is one. This chain uses TRBV5-6 with TRBJ2-2, with D possibly being TRBD1 (5 bases). The germline V gene has CDR1 SGHDT and CDR2 YYEEEE. V was trimmed by 0 bases and J by 2 bases, leaving 11 bases between them. This CDR3 spans 16 amino acids. The CDR3 DNA reads as TGTGCCAGCAGCTTGGACTGGACACCAAACACCGGGGAGCTGTTTTTT. It translates to CASSLDWTPNTGELFF.

This sequence joins TRBV2 and TRBJ1-1, with D unclear. This CDR3 has 13 residues. Per germline, CDR1 SNHLY and CDR2 FYNNEI. Trimming shortened V by 5 bases and J by 1 base, and 8 bases separated the two germline ends. CDR3 in amino acids: CASSLQQNTEAFF. The CDR3 DNA reads as TGTGCCAGCAGTTTACAGCAGAACACTGAAGCTTTCTTT.